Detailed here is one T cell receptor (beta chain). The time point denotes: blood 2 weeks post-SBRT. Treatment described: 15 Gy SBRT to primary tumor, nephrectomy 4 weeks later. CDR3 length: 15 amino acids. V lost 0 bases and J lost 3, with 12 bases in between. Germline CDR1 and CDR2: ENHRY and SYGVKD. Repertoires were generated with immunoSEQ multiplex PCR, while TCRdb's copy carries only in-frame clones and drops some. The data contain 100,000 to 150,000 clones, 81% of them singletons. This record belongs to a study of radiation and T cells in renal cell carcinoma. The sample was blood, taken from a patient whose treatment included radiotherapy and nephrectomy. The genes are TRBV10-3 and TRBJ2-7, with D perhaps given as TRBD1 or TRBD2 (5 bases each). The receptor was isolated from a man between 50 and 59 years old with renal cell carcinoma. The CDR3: CAISESGGTYYEQYF. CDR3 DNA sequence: TGTGCCATCAGTGAGTCTGGGGGAACGTACTACGAGCAGTACTTC.